Below, 15 T cell receptor beta chains from the same sample are listed, as sequenced in a study of long-term antiretroviral therapy in people with HIV. The assay used was immunoSEQ (version v3.0), run at survey level. Here immunoSEQ multiplex PCR was the method, and the copy in TCRdb shows in-frame clones only, minus some. The sample carries 34,000 or so clones, almost 85% recorded once. Source: unsorted PBMCs, taken 0.6 years after starting antiretroviral therapy. The receptors shown here come from a young man with HIV.

The chain couples TRBV10-3 to TRBJ1-2; possibly TRBD1 for D (5 bases). Deletions cut 2 bases from V and 8 bases from J, with 12 bases between. This CDR3 has 13 amino acids. Germline V gene sequence: CDR1 ENHRY, CDR2 SYGVKD. This CDR3 reads CAISEGQGNGYTF. The CDR3 DNA reads TGTGCCATCAGTGAGGGGCAGGGAAACGGCTACACCTTC.

The V call is TRBV6-6, the J call TRBJ2-7; 7 positions match TRBD2. Germline V CDR1 and CDR2: MNHNY, SVGAGI (reference sequence). Trimming took 1 base from V and 5 from J; bases not matched to a gene: 8. CDR3 length: 15 residues. This CDR3 reads CASSYFGGGPNEQYF. CDR3 nucleotides: TGTGCCAGCAGTTACTTTGGGGGAGGGCCAAACGAGCAGTACTTC.

This clone was observed a few times. The rearrangement uses TRBV7-6 and TRBJ2-7; D perhaps matches TRBD2 (5 bases). Germline V lookup: CDR1 SGHVS, CDR2 FNYEAQ. V was cut by 5 bases and J by 2 bases, with 10 bases left in between. The CDR3 consists of 13 residues. The CDR3 nucleotides are TGTGCCAGCAGCGCCAGCGGTACCTACGAGCAGTACTTC. This codes for CASSASGTYEQYF.

The chain carries TRBV27 and TRBJ2-7, with D uncertain. Germline CDR1 is MNHEY and CDR2 is SMNVEV (reference sequence). V was cut by 8 bases and J by 1 base, with 12 bases left in between. The CDR3 has 13 residues. CDR3 DNA sequence: TGTGCCAGCGCCCCCTCGGTATCCTACGAGCAGTACTTC. Protein: CASAPSVSYEQYF.

The V and J genes are TRBV6-1 and TRBJ2-6; D unresolved. The V and J ends lost 6 bases and 4 bases respectively, with 13 bases between them. The germline V gene encodes CDR1 MNHNS and CDR2 SASEGT. The length of the CDR3 is 15 residues. The CDR3 region is CASRPLQRGANVLTF. DNA of the CDR3: TGTGCCAGCAGGCCGCTTCAGAGAGGGGCCAACGTCCTGACTTTC.

This clone occurred once. The chain joins TRBV27 to TRBJ2-2; D remains unclear. Germline V lookup: CDR1 MNHEY, CDR2 SMNVEV (reference sequence). The CDR3 is made up of 13 amino acids. V shed 3 bases and J shed 6 bases, with 8 bases lying between them. Here the CDR3 reads CASSFHGAGELFF. CDR3 DNA sequence: TGTGCCAGCAGTTTTCATGGGGCCGGGGAGCTGTTTTTT.

The V call is TRBV7-2, the J call TRBJ1-1; 8 nucleotides align to TRBD1. This CDR3 comprises 15 residues. V lost 5 bases and J lost 0; bases outside the gene matches: 5. From germline, CDR1 is SGHTA and CDR2 FQGNSA. CDR3 loop: CASSPRQGLNTEAFF. As DNA, the CDR3 is TGTGCCAGCAGCCCCCGACAGGGGTTGAACACTGAAGCTTTCTTT.

This clone is termed medium-sized (0.01 to 0.1%). V is TRBV7-3 and J is TRBJ2-1; TRBD2 agrees at 12 bases. CDR1 is SGHTA and CDR2 is FQGTGA in the germline V gene. This CDR3 is built from 18 residues. V was clipped by 5 bases and J by 8 bases; unmatched bases: 16. The CDR3 nucleotides are TGTGCCAGCAGCCTCTCGACTAGCGGGAGCCACCCAGCCCATGAGCAGTTCTTC. It codes for CASSLSTSGSHPAHEQFF.

This chain uses TRBV14 with TRBJ2-5; no firm D call. V was pared by 4 bases and J by 1 base, with 10 bases between. Germline values: CDR1 SGHDN, CDR2 FVKESK. This CDR3 contains 14 residues. The CDR3 here is CASSPQQRQETQYF. The DNA of the CDR3 is TGTGCCAGCAGCCCACAGCAGCGCCAAGAGACCCAGTACTTC.

CDR3 residues: CASRANTGELFF. The CDR3, as DNA: TGTGCCAGCAGGGCGAACACCGGGGAGCTGTTTTTT. The J gene is TRBJ2-2, the V gene TRBV11-3; D remains unclear. The CDR3 is made up of 12 amino acids. V lost 6 bases and J lost 0, with 2 bases in between. From germline, CDR1 is SGHNT and CDR2 YENEEA.

V gene TRBV7-8 combines with J gene TRBJ2-7, with D perhaps being TRBD1 or TRBD2 (5 bases each). The CDR3 sequence is 15 residues long. Between the trimmed V and J ends, which lost 0 bases and 5 bases, there was a span of 14 bases. The germline V gene has CDR1 SGHVS and CDR2 FQNEAQ. Here the CDR3 DNA reads TGTGCCAGCAGCTTAGCGGGACGGCCTTTCAACGAGCAGTACTTC. Amino acid sequence: CASSLAGRPFNEQYF.

This clone was observed a handful of times. The chain joins TRBV15 to TRBJ2-2; 7 bases match TRBD2. V shed 3 bases and J 5 bases; nucleotides not matched to a gene: 9. Germline loops: CDR1 LNHNV, CDR2 YYDKDF (reference sequence). The CDR3 contains 16 residues. CDR3 DNA: TGTGCCACCAGCAGGGCGGGAGTATTGGGGACCGGGGAGCTGTTTTTT. Its protein is CATSRAGVLGTGELFF.

This clone was counted a few times. V is TRBV25-1 and J is TRBJ2-7; TRBD1 agrees at 7 bases. In germline, CDR1 is MGHDK, CDR2 SYGVNS. There are 17 residues in the CDR3. The J segment lost 2 bases and the V segment lost 3 bases, leaving 13 bases of the junction unmatched. CDR3 protein: CASSETRTGTNPYEQYF. The CDR3 coding sequence is TGTGCCAGCAGTGAGACCCGGACAGGCACTAACCCCTACGAGCAGTACTTC.

This rearrangement joins TRBV5-1 to TRBJ2-2, with 8 bases fitting TRBD1. Per germline, CDR1 SGHRS and CDR2 YFSETQ. J was trimmed by 7 bases and V by 1 base; bases with no gene match: 9. The length of the CDR3 is 16 residues. The CDR3 loop is CASSLRSGGEGGELFF. As DNA, the CDR3 is TGCGCCAGCAGCTTGCGTTCAGGGGGCGAAGGCGGGGAGCTGTTTTTT. The whole variable domain, remainder taken from reference TRBV5-1 and TRBJ2-2, is KAGVTQTPRYLIKTRGQQVTLSCSPISGHRSVSWYQQTPGQGLQFLFEYFSETQRNKGNFPGRFSGRQFSNSRSEMNVSTLELGDSALYLCASSLRSGGEGGELFFGEGSRLTVL.

The rearrangement uses TRBV18 and TRBJ1-5; D gene ambiguous. The V gene lost 4 bases and the J gene lost 5 bases, with 12 bases spanning the gap. Germline V gives CDR1 KGHSH, CDR2 LQKENI. The CDR3 has 14 amino acids. The CDR3, as DNA: TGTGCCAGCTCACTCCGAGGGCTCGATCAGCCCCAGCATTTT. Protein product: CASSLRGLDQPQHF. The variable domain in full, with the rest retrieved from reference TRBV18 and TRBJ1-5, is NAGVMQNPRHLVRRRGQEARLRCSPMKGHSHVYWYRQLPEEGLKFMVYLQKENIIDESGMPKERFSAEFPKEGPSILRIQQVVRGDSAAYFCASSLRGLDQPQHFGDGTRLSIL.